This TCR beta chain was identified during a study of CD8 T cells in Susac syndrome. The CDR3 is 14 amino acids. CDR1 is SEHNR, CDR2 FQNEAQ, per germline (reference sequence). With 5 bases removed from V and 0 bases from J, the gap between germline ends came to 8 bases. With random hexamers, reverse transcription was performed on roughly 0.45 to 1 ug of RNA. The method of amplification for TCR beta CDR3 was immunoSEQ multiplex PCR, covering 54 Vbeta and 13 Jbeta. TCRdb called the immunoSEQ multiplex PCR reads again in MiXCR, with one record for every CDR3 protein. The table has around 56,000 distinct CDR3 sequences, more than 80% seen once.

Sequencing was performed on CD8+ T cells from PBMCs. This chain links TRBV7-9 with TRBJ2-1; D remains unclear. This clonotype was sampled from a human donor in good health. In DNA, the CDR3 is TGTGCCAGCAGCCCTAAGAGCTCCTACAATGAGCAGTTCTTC. Its protein product is CASSPKSSYNEQFF. Drawing the rest from reference TRBV7-9 and TRBJ2-1, the complete variable domain is DTGVSQNPRHKITKRGQNVTFRCDPISEHNRLYWYRQTLGQGPEFLTYFQNEAQLEKSRLLSDRFSAERPKGSFSTLEIQRTEQGDSAMYLCASSPKSSYNEQFFGPGTRLTVL.